These 32 T cell receptor beta chains were sequenced from one sample in a study of T-cell memory formation after mild COVID-19. One entry per CDR3 protein, called by TCRdb with MiXCR from the 5' RACE reads. The sample shows around 390,000 distinct CDR3 sequences, 15% to 20% of them seen only once. The sample comprised PBMCs or a T cell subset sorted from them (not recorded which). The receptor set was obtained from a man between 18 and 35 years old who had mild COVID-19 (a few samples of this study predate the infection). Cell type and time point are not known.

A remark on this clonotype: At one of its ends the junction is not consistent with the germline gene, which may arise from a read error. V gene TRBV6-1 combines with J gene TRBJ1-1; D is uncertain. CDR1 and CDR2 (germline): MNHNS, SASEGT. The CDR3 loop spans 13 amino acids. The CDR3 DNA reads as TGTGCCAGCAGGAAGGGTCTGAACACTGAAGATTTCTTT. Translation gives CASRKGLNTEDFF.

This clonotype was seen only a few times. V is TRBV7-9 and J is TRBJ1-4; D call uncertain. Trimming took off 5 bases at V and 0 bases at J, with 7 bases between the two ends. The CDR3 covers 14 residues. Germline CDR1 SEHNR, CDR2 FQNEAQ (reference sequence). CDR3 sequence (DNA): TGTGCCAGCAGCCCGACGACAACTAATGAAAAACTGTTTTTT. Translation: CASSPTTTNEKLFF.

The genes are TRBV7-2 and TRBJ2-3, with 7 bases fitting TRBD2. Trimming cost V 10 bases and J 0 bases; bases outside gene matches: 7. CDR1 SGHTA and CDR2 FQGNSA come from the germline V gene. The CDR3 contains 14 residues. The CDR3 DNA reads as TGTGCCACTCGGCAGCGGGGTAGCACAGATACGCAGTATTTT. It translates to CATRQRGSTDTQYF. The variable domain in full, completed from reference TRBV7-2 and TRBJ2-3, reads GAGVSQSPSNKVTEKGKDVELRCDPISGHTALYWYRQSLGQGLEFLIYFQGNSAPDKSGLPSDRFSAERTGGSVSTLTIQRTQQEDSAVYLCATRQRGSTDTQYFGPGTRLTVL.

The chain is built from TRBV7-2 and TRBJ2-5; weak D call: TRBD2 (6 bases). The CDR3 extends over 15 amino acids. CDR1 and CDR2 from the germline V gene are SGHTA and FQGNSA. With 0 bases removed from V and 4 bases from J, the gap between germline ends came to 12 bases. CDR3 in DNA: TGTGCCAGCAGCTTAGCGCCAAGACTAGGAGAGACCCAGTACTTC. Protein: CASSLAPRLGETQYF.

The chain employs TRBV12-3 or TRBV12-4 and TRBJ2-3; 12 bases are a match to TRBD2. Trimming cost V 6 bases and J 7 bases; bases outside gene matches: 11. The CDR3 runs to 16 residues. The CDR3 bases are TGTGCCAGCAGCCACTTAGCTAGCGGGGGGGTTAATACGCAGTATTTT. It codes for CASSHLASGGVNTQYF.

The chain links TRBV7-2 to TRBJ2-7, with TRBD2 identical over 10 bases. The CDR3 consists of 16 residues. Germline trimming cut 0 bases from V and 4 bases from J; bases unmatched to any gene: 6. CDR1 is SGHTA, CDR2 FQGNSA, per germline. The DNA of the CDR3 is TGTGCCAGCAGCTTAGCGCGCCTAGCGGGGGAATACGAGCAGTACTTC. Translating it yields CASSLARLAGEYEQYF. The variable domain in full, completed from reference TRBV7-2 and TRBJ2-7, reads GAGVSQSPSNKVTEKGKDVELRCDPISGHTALYWYRQSLGQGLEFLIYFQGNSAPDKSGLPSDRFSAERTGGSVSTLTIQRTQQEDSAVYLCASSLARLAGEYEQYFGPGTRLTVT.

The chain joins TRBV24-1 to TRBJ2-2; 10 bases are shared with TRBD1. Trimming took 5 bases from V and 5 from J; bases not matched to a gene: 7. This CDR3 spans 16 amino acids. Germline CDR1 KGHDR, CDR2 SFDVKD. CDR3 bases: TGTGCCACCAGTGCCTCGACAGGGGGCGCGACCGGGGAGCTGTTTTTT. This sequence encodes CATSASTGGATGELFF.

This clonotype has ten or more counts. This chain links TRBV7-6 with TRBJ2-1; no clear D. CDR3 size: 14 residues. CDR1 is SGHVS, CDR2 FNYEAQ, per germline. V shed 2 bases and J shed 4 bases, with 9 bases lying between them. This CDR3 reads CASSLLGPYNEQFF. CDR3 DNA sequence: TGTGCCAGCAGCTTACTCGGGCCATACAATGAGCAGTTCTTC.

This clonotype occurred many times. The rearrangement joins TRBV12-3 or TRBV12-4 to TRBJ2-2; D is unresolved. CDR3 length: 11 residues. V was cut by 6 bases and J by 1 base, with 0 bases left in between. Here the CDR3 reads CASRNTGELFF. CDR3 coding DNA: TGTGCCAGCAGGAACACCGGGGAGCTGTTTTTT.

This clonotype has just a few counts. The V call is TRBV18, the J call TRBJ1-5, with TRBD1 identical over 7 bases. The CDR3 runs to 18 residues. The V and J ends lost 3 bases and 5 bases, in that order; junction bases with no gene match: 16. Germline V CDR1 and CDR2: KGHSH, LQKENI. The CDR3 region is CASSPLGPGRQGDQPQHF. In nucleotides, the CDR3 is TGTGCCAGCTCACCTTTGGGCCCTGGCCGACAGGGAGATCAGCCCCAGCATTTT.

This sequence joins TRBV20-1 and TRBJ1-5, with D possibly TRBD1 on 5 matching bases. Between the trimmed V and J ends, which lost 4 bases and 13 bases, there was a span of 14 bases. Germline CDR1 and CDR2: DFQATT and SNEGSKA (reference sequence). The CDR3 sequence is 11 residues long. This CDR3 reads CSAMGGAEQHF. In nucleotides, the CDR3 is TGCAGTGCTATGGGCGGGGCAGAGCAGCATTTT.

This chain uses TRBV3-1 with TRBJ1-2; tentatively, D is TRBD1 (6 bases). This CDR3 spans 15 amino acids. V was pared by 2 bases and J by 8 bases, with 18 bases between. Germline V gives CDR1 LGHDT, CDR2 YNNKEL (reference sequence). The CDR3 DNA reads as TGTGCCAGCAGCCAATTAAACAGGGCTTTAGGCGGCTACACCTTC. Protein product: CASSQLNRALGGYTF.

This clonotype came up a few times. This CDR3 is CASSASGGGYQETQYF. CDR3 DNA sequence: TGTGCCAGCAGTGCTTCAGGAGGGGGGTACCAAGAGACCCAGTACTTC. This chain links TRBV2 with TRBJ2-5, with D tentatively TRBD1 or TRBD2 (6 bases each). The germline V gene has CDR1 SNHLY and CDR2 FYNNEI. This CDR3 is 16 amino acids long. Trimming pared 4 bases from V and 0 bases from J, leaving 15 bases between.

This clonotype was observed a handful of times. The V and J genes are TRBV20-1 and TRBJ2-5; D ambiguous. V was pared by 3 bases and J by 0 bases, with 5 bases between. CDR1 is DFQATT and CDR2 is SNEGSKA in the germline V gene (reference sequence). This CDR3 is built from 12 residues. CDR3 loop: CSARKYQETQYF. DNA of the CDR3: TGCAGTGCTAGGAAGTACCAAGAGACCCAGTACTTC.

In this sample, this clonotype turned up many times. The CDR3 is CASSSRTGLETQYF. The CDR3 region has the DNA TGTGCCAGCAGCTCGAGGACAGGGCTAGAGACCCAGTACTTC. The chain recombines TRBV7-2 with TRBJ2-5; TRBD1 matches 8 bases. V lost 4 bases to trimming and J lost 4 bases; unmatched junction nucleotides: 5. The CDR3 is 14 residues long. Germline-derived CDR1 and CDR2 are SGHTA and FQGNSA. Together with reference TRBV7-2 and TRBJ2-5, the CDR3 gives the full variable domain: GAGVSQSPSNKVTEKGKDVELRCDPISGHTALYWYRQSLGQGLEFLIYFQGNSAPDKSGLPSDRFSAERTGGSVSTLTIQRTQQEDSAVYLCASSSRTGLETQYFGPGTRLLVL.

This clonotype appeared a few times. This sequence joins TRBV18 and TRBJ2-3, with 10 bases that match TRBD1. Losses at the gene ends were 6 bases for V and 4 bases for J; bases not matched to a gene: 10. The CDR3 sequence is 16 residues long. In germline, CDR1 is KGHSH, CDR2 LQKENI. The CDR3 is CASSYTGTGVADTQYF. DNA for the CDR3: TGTGCCAGCTCGTATACCGGGACAGGGGTGGCAGATACGCAGTATTTT.

CDR3 in DNA: TGTGCCATCAGTGAGTCCCGTCCCTCTACAGATACGCAGTATTTT. It specifies CAISESRPSTDTQYF. The rearrangement joins TRBV10-3 to TRBJ2-3; unclear D gene. Trimming shortened V by 0 bases and J by 3 bases, and 10 bases separated the two germline ends. This CDR3 has 15 amino acids. Germline lookup yields CDR1 ENHRY and CDR2 SYGVKD.

This rearrangement joins TRBV10-3 to TRBJ2-1, with TRBD2 identical over 13 bases. Trimming took 3 bases from V and 7 from J; bases not matched to a gene: 6. Germline V gene sequence: CDR1 ENHRY, CDR2 SYGVKD. The CDR3 contains 16 residues. CDR3 DNA: TGTGCCATCAGTGATGGGGCGACTAGCGGGGGGAATGAGCAGTTCTTC. It codes for CAISDGATSGGNEQFF.

The chain employs TRBV6-2 or TRBV6-3 and TRBJ2-7; the match to TRBD1 covers 9 bases. The CDR3 is made up of 13 amino acids. V lost 2 bases and J lost 6; bases outside the gene matches: 2. CDR1 and CDR2 (germline): MNHEY, SVGEGT. The chain's CDR3 is CASSYATGGEQYF. As DNA, the CDR3 is TGTGCCAGCAGTTACGCGACAGGGGGCGAGCAGTACTTC.

The chain couples TRBV11-1 to TRBJ2-7; 10 nucleotides agree with TRBD1. The V and J ends lost 4 bases and 6 bases, in that order; junction bases with no gene match: 3. CDR1 and CDR2 from the germline V gene are SGHAT and FQDESV (reference sequence). This CDR3 contains 13 residues. CDR3 nucleotide sequence: TGTGCCAGCAGCTCCGGGACAGGGGTCGAGCAGTACGTC. Translation gives CASSSGTGVEQYV.

At least ten counts were recorded for this clonotype. CDR3 nucleotides: TGTGCCAGCAGTTTGACAGGGGAAAACTACAATGAGCAGTTCTTC. Translated, it gives CASSLTGENYNEQFF. The chain employs TRBV28 and TRBJ2-1, with 8 bases matching TRBD1. Germline values: CDR1 MDHEN, CDR2 SYDVKM. The junction had 4 bases not matched to a gene; V was cut back by 3 bases and J by 3 bases. The CDR3 runs 15 residues.

This clonotype came up many times. V and J are TRBV24-1 and TRBJ2-1, with D maybe TRBD1 (6 bases). V lost 4 bases and J lost 2, with 14 bases in between. The CDR3 length is 16 residues. Germline V lookup: CDR1 KGHDR, CDR2 SFDVKD. This CDR3 reads CATSEEQGSPYNEQFF. CDR3 DNA sequence: TGTGCCACCAGTGAAGAACAGGGCAGCCCCTACAATGAGCAGTTCTTC.

This clonotype was observed a few times. This rearrangement joins TRBV4-3 to TRBJ2-6; no clear D. This CDR3 has 15 residues. Trimming pared 1 base from V and 0 bases from J, leaving 4 bases between. Germline loops: CDR1 LGHNA, CDR2 YSLEER. CDR3 in amino acids: CASSQVFSGANVLTF. For the CDR3, the DNA is TGCGCCAGCAGCCAAGTCTTCTCTGGGGCCAACGTCCTGACTTTC.

The rearrangement uses TRBV21-1 and TRBJ1-1; the table assigns TRBD1, which was not confirmed against the DNA. TRBV21-1 is listed as a pseudogene. The CDR3 spans 14 residues. Here the CDR3 reads CASSASRGLTEAFF. CDR3 DNA: TGTGCCAGCAGCGCGTCCAGGGGCCTCACTGAAGCTTTCTTT.

The sample holds a few counts of this clonotype. The gene calls are TRBV11-1 and TRBJ2-5, with 10 bases identical to TRBD1. Germline V lookup: CDR1 SGHAT, CDR2 FQDESV (reference sequence). The CDR3 has 15 residues. V dropped 5 bases and J dropped 3; count of bases not matched to a gene: 6. CDR3 region: CASSTGTGAEETQYF. The CDR3 nucleotides are TGTGCCAGCAGCACCGGGACAGGGGCAGAAGAGACCCAGTACTTC.

This clonotype was picked up a small number of times. V gene TRBV7-9 combines with J gene TRBJ2-7; tentative D call: TRBD1 (5 bases). V lost 5 bases and J lost 0, with 11 bases in between. CDR1 and CDR2 (germline): SEHNR, FQNEAQ (reference sequence). This CDR3 has 14 amino acids. CDR3: CASSAQGHSYEQYV. CDR3 sequence (DNA): TGTGCCAGCAGCGCCCAAGGACACTCCTACGAGCAGTACGTC.

V is TRBV29-1 and J is TRBJ2-1, with 12 bases matching TRBD1. Trimming cost V 2 bases and J 8 bases; bases outside gene matches: 4. Per the germline V gene, CDR1 is SQVTM and CDR2 is ANQGSEA. This CDR3 is 14 amino acids long. CDR3 sequence reads: CSVETGQGADEQFF. The CDR3, as DNA: TGCAGCGTTGAAACGGGACAGGGGGCTGATGAGCAGTTCTTC.

This clonotype was recorded a few times. The chain recombines TRBV7-2 with TRBJ2-7; tentatively, D is TRBD1 (6 bases). Germline V gene data show CDR1 as SGHTA and CDR2 as FQGNSA. With 5 bases removed from V and 6 bases from J, the gap between germline ends came to 20 bases. The CDR3 runs 15 residues. The CDR3 sequence: CASSLLTGLSAEQYF. CDR3 sequence (DNA): TGTGCCAGCAGCCTCCTGACAGGTCTCTCGGCCGAGCAGTACTTC.

This clonotype was observed a single time. J is TRBJ1-3 and V is TRBV7-6, with 8 bases identical to TRBD1. Trimming at V came to 4 bases and at J to 0 bases, leaving 5 bases not matched to a gene. This CDR3 has 16 residues. Germline lookup yields CDR1 SGHVS and CDR2 FNYEAQ. The CDR3 sequence is CASSSWTGNSGNTIYF. The CDR3 bases are TGTGCCAGCAGCTCGTGGACAGGGAACTCTGGAAACACCATATATTTT.

This chain uses TRBV6-5 with TRBJ1-4; no clear D gene. Trimming removed 10 bases at V and 4 bases at J, with 10 bases between. The germline CDR1 and CDR2 sequences are MNHEY and SVGAGI. The CDR3 covers 12 residues. CDR3 DNA: TGTGCCACCCGATCTTATAATGAAAAACTGTTTTTT. Translation gives CATRSYNEKLFF.

This clonotype showed up just a few times. CDR3: CSVPGTSNTEAFF. The CDR3 DNA reads TGCAGTGTTCCGGGCACCTCAAACACTGAAGCTTTCTTT. V gene TRBV20-1 combines with J gene TRBJ1-1, with D hard to call. Germline CDR1 is DFQATT and CDR2 is SNEGSKA (reference sequence). V lost 7 bases to trimming and J lost 2 bases, with 14 bases between them. This CDR3 spans 13 amino acids.

This clonotype appeared a few times. This chain joins TRBV12-3 or TRBV12-4 and TRBJ1-2; perhaps TRBD1 as D (5 bases). Trimming took 6 bases from V and 4 from J, leaving 9 bases between them. There are 12 residues in the CDR3. CDR3 amino acids: CASRAGSYGYTF. DNA for the CDR3: TGTGCCAGCAGAGCAGGGTCCTATGGCTACACCTTC.